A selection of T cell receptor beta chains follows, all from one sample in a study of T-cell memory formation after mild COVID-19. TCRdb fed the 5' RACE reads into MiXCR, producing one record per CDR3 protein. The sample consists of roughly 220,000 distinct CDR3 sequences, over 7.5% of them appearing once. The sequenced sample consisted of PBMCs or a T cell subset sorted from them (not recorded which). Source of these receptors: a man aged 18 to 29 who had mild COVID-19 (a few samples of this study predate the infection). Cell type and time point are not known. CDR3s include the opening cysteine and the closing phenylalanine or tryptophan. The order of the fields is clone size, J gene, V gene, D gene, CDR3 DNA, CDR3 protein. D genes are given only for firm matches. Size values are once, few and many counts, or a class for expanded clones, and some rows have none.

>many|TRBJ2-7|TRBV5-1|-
TGCGCCAGCAGCATAACAGGACAGCTAAGCTACGAGCAGTACTTC
CASSITGQLSYEQYF
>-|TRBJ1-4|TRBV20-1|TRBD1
TGCAGTGCCAGGGGGCGCGCCGATGAAAAACTGTTTTTT
CSARGRADEKLFF
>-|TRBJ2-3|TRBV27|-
TGTGCCAGCAGTTTATTCGCCGCACGAGATACGCAGTATTTT
CASSLFAARDTQYF
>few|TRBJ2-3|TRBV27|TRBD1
TGTGCCAGCAGGGGCGGGACAGGGATTGCCACAGATACGCAGTATTTT
CASRGGTGIATDTQYF
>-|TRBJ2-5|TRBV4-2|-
TGTGCCAGCAGCCAATTTGAGAAAGAGACCCAGTACTTC
CASSQFEKETQYF
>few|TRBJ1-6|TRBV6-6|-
TGTGCCAGCATCCAGACAGGCGTCTATTCACCCCTCCACTTT
CASIQTGVYSPLHF
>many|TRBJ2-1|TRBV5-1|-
TGCGCCAGCAGCTCCTCGGGACGGACATACAATGAGCAGTTCTTC
CASSSSGRTYNEQFF
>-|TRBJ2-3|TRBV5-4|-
TGTGCCAGCAGCGCGGGACAATTGGCAGATACGCAGTATTTT
CASSAGQLADTQYF
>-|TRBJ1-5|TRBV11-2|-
TGTGCCAGCAGCTTAGGGCCCGGCGGTCAACCCCAGCATTTT
CASSLGPGGQPQHF
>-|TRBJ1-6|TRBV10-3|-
TGTGCCACCACAGTGGGCTCCTATAATTCACCCCTCCACTTT
CATTVGSYNSPLHF
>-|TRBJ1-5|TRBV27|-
TGTGCCAGCAGCCCTTGGACGAGGAGCAATCAGCCCCAGCATTTT
CASSPWTRSNQPQHF
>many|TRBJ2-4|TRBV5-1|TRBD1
TGCGCCAGCAGCCCGGGACAGCCACTAGCCAAAAACATTCAGTACTTC
CASSPGQPLAKNIQYF
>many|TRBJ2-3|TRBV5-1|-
TGCGCCAGCAGCCAAAGACAAAGGACTAGCACAGATACGCAGTATTTT
CASSQRQRTSTDTQYF
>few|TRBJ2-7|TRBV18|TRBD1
TGTGCCAGCTCACCACAAGCAGGGGGAGTACCGGGGGAGCAGTACTTC
CASSPQAGGVPGEQYF
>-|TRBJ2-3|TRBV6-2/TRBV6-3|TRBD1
TGTGCCAGCAGTTCGGCCCGTACAGGGGGCGTCACAGATACGCAGTATTTT
CASSSARTGGVTDTQYF
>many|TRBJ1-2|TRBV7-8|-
TGTGCCAGCAGCTTTCGGGAGTCAGGCTACACCTTC
CASSFRESGYTF
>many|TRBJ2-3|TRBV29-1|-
TGCAGCGTTGGAGTAGCAGATACGCAGTATTTT
CSVGVADTQYF
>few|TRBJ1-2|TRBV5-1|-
TGCGCCAGCAGTTTGGGTGCCGAGAACTATGGCTACACCTTC
CASSLGAENYGYTF
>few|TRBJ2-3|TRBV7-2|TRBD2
TGTGCCAGCAGCCGGGGACTAGCGGGATTAACAGATACGCAGTATTTT
CASSRGLAGLTDTQYF
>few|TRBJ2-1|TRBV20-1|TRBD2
TGCAGTGCCCGATCCCGCTCGGGGGGACTCTACAATGAGCAGTTCTTC
CSARSRSGGLYNEQFF
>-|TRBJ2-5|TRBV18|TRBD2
TGTGCCAGCTCACCACCAGGACTAGGAGAGACCCAGTACTTC
CASSPPGLGETQYF
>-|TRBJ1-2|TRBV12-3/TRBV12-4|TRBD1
TGTGCCAGCATCGGGCAGGGGGTTGGCTACACCTTC
CASIGQGVGYTF
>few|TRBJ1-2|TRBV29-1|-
TGCAGCGTTGAAGAAGGGTATGGCTACACCTTC
CSVEEGYGYTF
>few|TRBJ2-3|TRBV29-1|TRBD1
TGCAGCGTCACCCTCGGACAGGGGCTCACAGATACGCAGTATTTT
CSVTLGQGLTDTQYF
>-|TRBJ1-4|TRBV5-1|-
TGCGCCAGCAGCTTGGGCCCCAGGGATCCAACTGAAAAACTGTTTTTT
CASSLGPRDPTEKLFF
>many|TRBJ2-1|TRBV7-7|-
TGTGCCAGCAGCTTAAATGGACAGTACGGTGAGCAGTTCTTC
CASSLNGQYGEQFF
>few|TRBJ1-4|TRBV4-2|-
TGTGCCAGCAGCCGAGGGCAGCGGAATGAAAAACTGTTTTTT
CASSRGQRNEKLFF
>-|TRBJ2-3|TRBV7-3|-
TGTGCCAGCAGCCCGAGGACTACTTCAGATACGCAGTATTTT
CASSPRTTSDTQYF
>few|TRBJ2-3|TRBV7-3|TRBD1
TGTGCCAGCAGCTCTACAGGGGGCGCAGATACGCAGTATTTT
CASSSTGGADTQYF
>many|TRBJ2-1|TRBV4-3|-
TGCGCCAGCAGCCAAGATAACAAATACAATGAGCAGTTCTTC
CASSQDNKYNEQFF
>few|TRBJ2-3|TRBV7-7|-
TGTGCTAGCAGCCTCGTGGAGGGGGATACGCAGTATTTT
CASSLVEGDTQYF
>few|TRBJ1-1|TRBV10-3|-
TGTGCCATCAGTGAACCGGGGGAAGGAGCTTTCTTT
CAISEPGEGAFF
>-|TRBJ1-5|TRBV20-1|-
TGCAGTGCGGTCCGGGACTTACTCAATCAGCCCCAGCATTTT
CSAVRDLLNQPQHF
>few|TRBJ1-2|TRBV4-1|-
TGCGCCAGCAGCCAAGCCCAGATCCGAGGGGGCTACACCTTC
CASSQAQIRGGYTF
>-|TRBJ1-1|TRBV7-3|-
TGTGCCAGCAGCCCCGCCGGGGGGGCTGAAGCTTTCTTT
CASSPAGGAEAFF
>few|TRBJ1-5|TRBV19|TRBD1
TGTGCCAGTTCGACAGGGGGCTTAGACCAGCCCCAGCATTTT
CASSTGGLDQPQHF
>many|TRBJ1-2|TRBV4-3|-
TGCGCCAGCAGCCACGAAGAGGGGAACTATGGCTACACCTTC
CASSHEEGNYGYTF
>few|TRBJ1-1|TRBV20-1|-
TGCAGTGCTACCGGGACTCCCAGGAACACTGAAGCTTTCTTT
CSATGTPRNTEAFF
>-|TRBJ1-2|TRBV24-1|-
TGTGCCACCAGTGACGGTCCACTGGTAGGGGGCTACACCTTC
CATSDGPLVGGYTF
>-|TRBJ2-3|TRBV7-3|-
TGTGCCAGCAGCTTGCTCGGCGGGGGCACAGATACGCAGTATTTT
CASSLLGGGTDTQYF
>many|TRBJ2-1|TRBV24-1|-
TGTGCCACCAGTGATCACAGGGCAGCTTCTGAGCAGTTCTTC
CATSDHRAASEQFF